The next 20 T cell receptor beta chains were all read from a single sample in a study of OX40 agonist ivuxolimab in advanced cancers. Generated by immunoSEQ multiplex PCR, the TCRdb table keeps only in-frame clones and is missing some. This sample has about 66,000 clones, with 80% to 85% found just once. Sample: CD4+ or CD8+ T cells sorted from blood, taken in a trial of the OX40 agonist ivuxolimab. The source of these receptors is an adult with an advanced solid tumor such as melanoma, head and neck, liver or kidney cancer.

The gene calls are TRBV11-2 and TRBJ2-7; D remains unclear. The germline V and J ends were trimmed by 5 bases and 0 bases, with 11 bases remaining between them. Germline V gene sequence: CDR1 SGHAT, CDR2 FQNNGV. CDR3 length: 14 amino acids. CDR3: CASSPSTYSYEQYF. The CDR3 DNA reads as TGTGCCAGCAGCCCTTCGACTTACTCCTACGAGCAGTACTTC.

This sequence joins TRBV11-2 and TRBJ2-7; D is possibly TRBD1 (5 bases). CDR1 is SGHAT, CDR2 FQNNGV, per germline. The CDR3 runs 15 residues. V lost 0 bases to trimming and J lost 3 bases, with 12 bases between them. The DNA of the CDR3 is TGTGCCAGCAGCTTAGATCAGGGCTTCTACTACGAGCAGTACTTC. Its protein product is CASSLDQGFYYEQYF.

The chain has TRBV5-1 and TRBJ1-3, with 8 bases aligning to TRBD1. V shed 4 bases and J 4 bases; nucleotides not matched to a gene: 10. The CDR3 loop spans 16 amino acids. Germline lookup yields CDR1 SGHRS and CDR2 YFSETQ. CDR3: CASSTSGTGNGNTIYF. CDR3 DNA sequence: TGCGCCAGCAGCACCTCCGGGACAGGCAACGGAAACACCATATATTTT.

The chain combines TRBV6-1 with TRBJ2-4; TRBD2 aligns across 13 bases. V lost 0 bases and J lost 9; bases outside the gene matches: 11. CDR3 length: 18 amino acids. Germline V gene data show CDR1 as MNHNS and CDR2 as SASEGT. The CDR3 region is CASSEATLAGGPQGIQYF. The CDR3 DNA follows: TGTGCCAGCAGTGAAGCGACACTAGCGGGGGGGCCTCAGGGCATTCAGTACTTC.

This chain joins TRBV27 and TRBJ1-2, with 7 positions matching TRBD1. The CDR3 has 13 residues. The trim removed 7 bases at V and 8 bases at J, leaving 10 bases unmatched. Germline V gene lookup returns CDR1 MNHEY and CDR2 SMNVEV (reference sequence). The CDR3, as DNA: TGTGCCAGCAAACGTGACAGGGCGGAAGGCTACACCTTC. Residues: CASKRDRAEGYTF.

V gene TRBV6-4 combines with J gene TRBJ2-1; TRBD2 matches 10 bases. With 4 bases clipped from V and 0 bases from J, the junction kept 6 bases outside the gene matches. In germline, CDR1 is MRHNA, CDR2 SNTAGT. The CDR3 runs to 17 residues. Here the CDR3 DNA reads TGTGCCAGCAGTGTAGCGGGGGGCTCGAGCTCCTACAATGAGCAGTTCTTC. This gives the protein CASSVAGGSSSYNEQFF.

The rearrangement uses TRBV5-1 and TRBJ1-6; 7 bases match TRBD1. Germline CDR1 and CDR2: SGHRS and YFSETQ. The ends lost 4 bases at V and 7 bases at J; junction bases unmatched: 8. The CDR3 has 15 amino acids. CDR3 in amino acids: CASSPAGQLNSPLHF. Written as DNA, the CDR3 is TGCGCCAGCAGCCCCGCGGGACAGCTGAATTCACCCCTCCACTTT.

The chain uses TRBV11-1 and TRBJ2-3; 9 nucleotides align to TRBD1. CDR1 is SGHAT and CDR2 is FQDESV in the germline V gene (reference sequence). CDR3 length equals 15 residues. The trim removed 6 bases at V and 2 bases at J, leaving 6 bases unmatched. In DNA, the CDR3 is TGTGCCAGCAGACGGGGACAGGGAAACACAGATACGCAGTATTTT. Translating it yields CASRRGQGNTDTQYF.

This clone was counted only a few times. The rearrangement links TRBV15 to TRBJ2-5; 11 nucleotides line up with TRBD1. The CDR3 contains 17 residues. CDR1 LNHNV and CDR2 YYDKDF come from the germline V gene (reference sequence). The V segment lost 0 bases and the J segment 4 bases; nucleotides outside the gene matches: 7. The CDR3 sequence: CATSRDSPGQGGETQYF. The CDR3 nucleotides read TGTGCCACCAGCAGAGATTCACCGGGACAGGGGGGAGAGACCCAGTACTTC.

CDR3 loop: CASSEILGNNEQFF. In DNA form, the CDR3 reads TGTGCCAGCAGTGAAATTCTGGGCAACAATGAGCAGTTCTTC. The chain links TRBV2 to TRBJ2-1; D is unresolved. The CDR3 runs 14 residues. With 2 bases removed from V and 5 bases from J, the gap between germline ends came to 10 bases. CDR1 and CDR2 from the germline V gene are SNHLY and FYNNEI.

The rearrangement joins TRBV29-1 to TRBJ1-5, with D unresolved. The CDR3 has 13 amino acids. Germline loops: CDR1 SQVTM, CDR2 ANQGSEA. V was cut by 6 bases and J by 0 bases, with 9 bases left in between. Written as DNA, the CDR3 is TGCAGCGTCGGGCCAAATAGCAATCAGCCCCAGCATTTT. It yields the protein CSVGPNSNQPQHF. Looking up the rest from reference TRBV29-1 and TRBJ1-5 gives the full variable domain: SAVISQKPSRDICQRGTSLTIQCQVDSQVTMMFWYRQQPGQSLTLIATANQGSEATYESGFVIDKFPISRPNLTFSTLTVSNMSPEDSSIYLCSVGPNSNQPQHFGDGTRLSIL.

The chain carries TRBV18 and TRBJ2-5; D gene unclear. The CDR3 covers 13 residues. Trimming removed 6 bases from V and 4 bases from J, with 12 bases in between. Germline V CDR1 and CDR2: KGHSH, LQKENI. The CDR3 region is CASSIGQSETQYF. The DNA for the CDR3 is TGTGCCAGCTCTATCGGGCAGTCAGAGACCCAGTACTTC. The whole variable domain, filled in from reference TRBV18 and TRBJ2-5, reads NAGVMQNPRHLVRRRGQEARLRCSPMKGHSHVYWYRQLPEEGLKFMVYLQKENIIDESGMPKERFSAEFPKEGPSILRIQQVVRGDSAAYFCASSIGQSETQYFGPGTRLLVL.

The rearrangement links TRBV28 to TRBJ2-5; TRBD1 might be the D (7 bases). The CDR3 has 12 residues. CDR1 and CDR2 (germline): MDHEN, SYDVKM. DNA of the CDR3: TGTGCGACCGTACAGGGGACTGAGACCCAGTACTTC. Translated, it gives CATVQGTETQYF. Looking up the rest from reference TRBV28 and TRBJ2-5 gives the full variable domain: DVKVTQSSRYLVKRTGEKVFLECVQDMDHENMFWYRQDPGLGLRLIYFSYDVKMKEKGDIPEGYSVSREKKERFSLILESASTNQTSMYLCATVQGTETQYFGPGTRLLVL.

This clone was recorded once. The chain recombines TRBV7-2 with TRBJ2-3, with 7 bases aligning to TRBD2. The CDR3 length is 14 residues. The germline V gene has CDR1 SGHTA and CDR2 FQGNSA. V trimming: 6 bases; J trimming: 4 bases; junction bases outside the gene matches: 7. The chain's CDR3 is CASRTGTNSDTQYF. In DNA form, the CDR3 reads TGTGCCAGCAGAACCGGGACTAATTCAGATACGCAGTATTTT.

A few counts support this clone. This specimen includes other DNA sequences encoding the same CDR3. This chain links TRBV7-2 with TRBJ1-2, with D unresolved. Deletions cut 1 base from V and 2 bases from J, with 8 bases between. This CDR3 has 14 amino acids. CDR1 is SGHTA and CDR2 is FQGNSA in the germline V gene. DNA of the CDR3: TGTGCCAGCAGCTTAGAGAGGGCCAACTATGGCTACACCTTC. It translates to CASSLERANYGYTF.

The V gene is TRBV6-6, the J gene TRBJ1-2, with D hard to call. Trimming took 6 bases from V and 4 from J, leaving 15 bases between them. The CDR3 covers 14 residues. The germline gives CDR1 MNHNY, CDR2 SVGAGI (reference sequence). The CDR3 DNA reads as TGTGCCAGCAGGGACTCCGAACTGACCTATGGCTACACCTTC. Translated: CASRDSELTYGYTF.

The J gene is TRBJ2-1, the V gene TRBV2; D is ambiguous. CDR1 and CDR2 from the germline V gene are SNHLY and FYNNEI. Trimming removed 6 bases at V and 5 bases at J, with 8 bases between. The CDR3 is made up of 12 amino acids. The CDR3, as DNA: TGTGCCAGCAGCCCCTATAACAATGAGCAGTTCTTC. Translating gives CASSPYNNEQFF.

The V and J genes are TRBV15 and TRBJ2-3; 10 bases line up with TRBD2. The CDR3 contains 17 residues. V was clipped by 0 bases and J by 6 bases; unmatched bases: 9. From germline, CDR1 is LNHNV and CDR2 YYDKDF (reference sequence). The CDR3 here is CATSRDAEASGGDTQYF. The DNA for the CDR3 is TGTGCCACCAGCAGAGATGCAGAGGCTAGCGGGGGTGATACGCAGTATTTT. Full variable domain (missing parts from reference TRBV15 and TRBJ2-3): DAMVIQNPRYQVTQFGKPVTLSCSQTLNHNVMYWYQQKSSQAPKLLFHYYDKDFNNEADTPDNFQSRRPNTSFCFLDIRSPGLGDTAMYLCATSRDAEASGGDTQYFGPGTRLTVL.

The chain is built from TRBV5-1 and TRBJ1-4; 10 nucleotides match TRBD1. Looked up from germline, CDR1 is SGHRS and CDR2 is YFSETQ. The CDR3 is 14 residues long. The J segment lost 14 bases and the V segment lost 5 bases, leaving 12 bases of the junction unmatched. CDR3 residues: CASSETGTGARLFF. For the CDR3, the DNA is TGCGCCAGCAGTGAGACCGGGACAGGGGCTCGCCTGTTTTTT. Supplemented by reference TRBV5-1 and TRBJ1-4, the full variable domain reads KAGVTQTPRYLIKTRGQQVTLSCSPISGHRSVSWYQQTPGQGLQFLFEYFSETQRNKGNFPGRFSGRQFSNSRSEMNVSTLELGDSALYLCASSETGTGARLFFGSGTQLSVL.

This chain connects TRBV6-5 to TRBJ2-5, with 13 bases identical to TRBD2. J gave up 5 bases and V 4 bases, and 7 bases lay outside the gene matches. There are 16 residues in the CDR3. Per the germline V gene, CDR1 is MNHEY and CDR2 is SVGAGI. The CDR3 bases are TGTGCCAGCAGTTGGGGGACTAGCGGGGAGAAGGAGACCCAGTACTTC. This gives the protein CASSWGTSGEKETQYF.